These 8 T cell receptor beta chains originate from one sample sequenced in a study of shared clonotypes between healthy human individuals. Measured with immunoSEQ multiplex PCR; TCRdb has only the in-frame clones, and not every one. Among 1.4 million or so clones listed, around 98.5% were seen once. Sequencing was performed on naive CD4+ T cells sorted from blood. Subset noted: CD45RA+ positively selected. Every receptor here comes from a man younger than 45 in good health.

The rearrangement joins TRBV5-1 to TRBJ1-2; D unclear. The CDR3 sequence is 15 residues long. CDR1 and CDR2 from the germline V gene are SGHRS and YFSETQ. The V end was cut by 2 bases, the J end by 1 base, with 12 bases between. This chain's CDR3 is CASSFTQPGNYGYTF. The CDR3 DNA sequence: TGCGCCAGCAGCTTCACCCAGCCGGGTAACTATGGCTACACCTTC. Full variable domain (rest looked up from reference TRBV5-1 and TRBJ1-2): KAGVTQTPRYLIKTRGQQVTLSCSPISGHRSVSWYQQTPGQGLQFLFEYFSETQRNKGNFPGRFSGRQFSNSRSEMNVSTLELGDSALYLCASSFTQPGNYGYTFGSGTRLTVV.

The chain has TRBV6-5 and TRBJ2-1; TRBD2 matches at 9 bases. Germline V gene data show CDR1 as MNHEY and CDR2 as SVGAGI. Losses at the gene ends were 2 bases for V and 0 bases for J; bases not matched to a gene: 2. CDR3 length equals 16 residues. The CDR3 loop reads CASSYPSGISYNEQFF. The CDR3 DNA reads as TGTGCCAGCAGTTACCCTAGCGGGATCTCCTACAATGAGCAGTTCTTC.

The DNA for the CDR3 is TGTGCCAGCTCACCTAAGAGGTTTCAAGAGACCCAGTACTTC. Encoded protein: CASSPKRFQETQYF. The chain carries TRBV18 and TRBJ2-5, with D unresolved. V gave up 3 bases and J gave up 2 bases, with 10 bases separating them. The CDR3 covers 14 residues. Germline loops: CDR1 KGHSH, CDR2 LQKENI. Supplemented by reference TRBV18 and TRBJ2-5, the full variable domain reads NAGVMQNPRHLVRRRGQEARLRCSPMKGHSHVYWYRQLPEEGLKFMVYLQKENIIDESGMPKERFSAEFPKEGPSILRIQQVVRGDSAAYFCASSPKRFQETQYFGPGTRLLVL.

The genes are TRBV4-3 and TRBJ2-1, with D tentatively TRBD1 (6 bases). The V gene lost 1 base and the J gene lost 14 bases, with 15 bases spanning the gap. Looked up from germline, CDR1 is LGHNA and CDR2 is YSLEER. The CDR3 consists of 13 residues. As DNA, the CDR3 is TGCGCCAGCAGCCAAGTTCAGGACAGAGGGAAGTTCTTC. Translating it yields CASSQVQDRGKFF.

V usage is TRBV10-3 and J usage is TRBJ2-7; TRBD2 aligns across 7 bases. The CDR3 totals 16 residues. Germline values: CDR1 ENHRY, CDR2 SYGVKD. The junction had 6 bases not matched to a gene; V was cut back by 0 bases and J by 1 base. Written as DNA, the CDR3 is TGTGCCATCAGTGAGTCATTAGCGGGTGGGTCCTACGAGCAGTACTTC. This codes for CAISESLAGGSYEQYF.

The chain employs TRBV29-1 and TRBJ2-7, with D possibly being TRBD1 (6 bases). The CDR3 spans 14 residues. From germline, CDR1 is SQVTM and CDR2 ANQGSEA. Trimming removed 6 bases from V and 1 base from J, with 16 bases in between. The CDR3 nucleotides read TGCAGCGTCGTGGACAGCCTCCTTTCCTACGAGCAGTACTTC. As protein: CSVVDSLLSYEQYF.

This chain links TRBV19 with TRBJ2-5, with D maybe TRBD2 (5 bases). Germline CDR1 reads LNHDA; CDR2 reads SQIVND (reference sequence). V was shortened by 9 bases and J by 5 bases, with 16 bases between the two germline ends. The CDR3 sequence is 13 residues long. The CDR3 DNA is TGTGCCAGCGGACTTCTGGGTGTCGAGACCCAGTACTTC. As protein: CASGLLGVETQYF.

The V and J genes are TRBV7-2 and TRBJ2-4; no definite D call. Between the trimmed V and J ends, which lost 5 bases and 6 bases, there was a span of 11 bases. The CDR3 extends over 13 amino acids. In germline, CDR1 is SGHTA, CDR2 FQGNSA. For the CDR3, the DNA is TGTGCCAGCAGCGAGAGCCGTGGAAACATTCAGTACTTC. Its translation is CASSESRGNIQYF.